A selection of T cell receptor beta chains follows, all from one sample in a study of blood T cells in healthy people across ages. TCRdb fed the 5' RACE reads into MiXCR, producing one record per CDR3 protein. Of 600,000 to 850,000 distinct CDR3 sequences detected, around 40% appear once; the ten largest clones hold more than 20%. The sequenced sample was blood. These receptors came from an older woman in good health. Each CDR3 is given with its conserved first and last residue. A D gene is named only where the DNA matches it firmly. For some rows the clone size is stated as once, few or many, or as a class when expanded; others skip it.

TGCAGTGCTAGAGAGCGAGGGACGGAGACCCAGTACTTC,CSARERGTETQYF,TRBJ2-5,-,TRBV20-1,-
TGTGCCAGCACCACCCGGGACAGAGTCTCCTACGAGCAGTACTTC,CASTTRDRVSYEQYF,TRBJ2-7,-,TRBV21-1,-
TGTGCCAGCAGTTTATTCGGGAGGAGCACAGATACGCAGTATTTT,CASSLFGRSTDTQYF,TRBJ2-3,TRBD2,TRBV12-3/TRBV12-4,-
TGTGCCAGCAGTTACGAGGGCAGGGAAGGCGAGCAGTTCTTC,CASSYEGREGEQFF,TRBJ2-1,-,TRBV6-5,-
TGCGCCAGCAGCTCGCAACTACAGGATATAGACATCTACAATGAGCAGTTCTTC,CASSSQLQDIDIYNEQFF,TRBJ2-1,-,TRBV5-1,-
TGTGCCAGCAGCCCCCTTATGCCACAACCTATGAGTGGCTACACCTTC,CASSPLMPQPMSGYTF,TRBJ1-2,-,TRBV3-1,-
TGTGCCAGCAGCTTAGGGACTTTCGATGGGGAGACCCAGTACTTC,CASSLGTFDGETQYF,TRBJ2-5,-,TRBV5-4,-
TGTGCCAGCAGCCAAGTGGTGGAGACCCAGTACTTC,CASSQVVETQYF,TRBJ2-5,-,TRBV3-1,-
TGCAGCGTTGCGTTGAGGGCGCTCTCCGAGCGGTACTTC,CSVALRALSERYF,TRBJ2-7,-,TRBV29-1,-
TGTGCCAGCGGGGGCAGGGGAATCCACGAGCAGTACTTC,CASGGRGIHEQYF,TRBJ2-7,-,TRBV12-3/TRBV12-4,few
TGTGCCAGCAGTTACCGCACCGATACGCAGTATTTT,CASSYRTDTQYF,TRBJ2-3,-,TRBV6-2/TRBV6-3,many
TGTGCCAGCAGCGAGGCCGTCGGCTATAATTCACCCCTCCACTTT,CASSEAVGYNSPLHF,TRBJ1-6,-,TRBV9,few
TGTGCCATCATCGGACCGGGACAGGGGGCTTCTGGCTACACCTTC,CAIIGPGQGASGYTF,TRBJ1-2,TRBD1,TRBV10-3,-
TGTGCCAGCAGCCCCGGGGGCGGACAGGGCTACGAGCAGTACTTC,CASSPGGGQGYEQYF,TRBJ2-7,TRBD1,TRBV5-4,many
TGCAGTGCTAGAGATAGTGGGACTCAGCCCCAGCATTTT,CSARDSGTQPQHF,TRBJ1-5,-,TRBV20-1,-
TGTGCCAGCTCACAACCCGGGGGGGCCTACGAGCAGTACTTC,CASSQPGGAYEQYF,TRBJ2-7,TRBD2,TRBV18,few
TGTGCCAGCAGCTTAGGGACAGGGTCCGAGCAGTACTTC,CASSLGTGSEQYF,TRBJ2-7,TRBD1,TRBV7-9,few
TGTGCCAGCAGTGAAGGCCGACAGGGGAACTATGGCTACACCTTC,CASSEGRQGNYGYTF,TRBJ1-2,TRBD1,TRBV2,once
TGTGCCAGCAGTTACTTCGGGGGGCGGGGTGAGCAGTTCTTC,CASSYFGGRGEQFF,TRBJ2-1,-,TRBV6-5,once
TGCAGTGCGGAGGGACTAGCGGGGAAAAATGAGCAGTTCTTC,CSAEGLAGKNEQFF,TRBJ2-1,TRBD2,TRBV20-1,many
TGTGCCAGCAGCCAAGAAGGGGGAAACACTGAAGCTTTCTTT,CASSQEGGNTEAFF,TRBJ1-1,-,TRBV3-1,many
TGTGCCAGCAGCATGACTAGCGGGAGGCTCGTAGTCAATGAGCAGTTCTTC,CASSMTSGRLVVNEQFF,TRBJ2-1,TRBD2,TRBV5-6,many
TGTGCCAGCAGTCAAACCTGGACCGTTCTCGAGCAGTACTTC,CASSQTWTVLEQYF,TRBJ2-7,-,TRBV6-5,many
TGTGCCAGCAGGGCGAGGGTCACGGGGACTGAAGCTTTCTTT,CASRARVTGTEAFF,TRBJ1-1,-,TRBV7-9,-
TGTGCCAGCAGCTTAATGGTACAGGGGGACGGCTACACCTTC,CASSLMVQGDGYTF,TRBJ1-2,TRBD1,TRBV11-1,once
TGTGCCAGCAGCTTAGGGCCGAGCCCCCAATCCGAGACCCAGTACTTC,CASSLGPSPQSETQYF,TRBJ2-5,-,TRBV11-2,many
TGCAGTGCTCCAGGACTAGCTTCCTACGAGCAGTACTTC,CSAPGLASYEQYF,TRBJ2-7,TRBD2,TRBV20-1,few
TGTGCCAGCAGCCAAGTGCCGGGGGAAGCTTTCTTT,CASSQVPGEAFF,TRBJ1-1,-,TRBV3-1,-
TGTGCCAGCCGTCCCATTGGGGGGAACGAGCAGTACTTC,CASRPIGGNEQYF,TRBJ2-7,-,TRBV6-5,-
TGCAGCGCTACCCGGGTTGGAGGCCTCGAGCAGTACTTC,CSATRVGGLEQYF,TRBJ2-7,-,TRBV29-1,many
TGCGCCAGCAGCTTGCACAGGGTGAACACTGAAGCTTTCTTT,CASSLHRVNTEAFF,TRBJ1-1,-,TRBV5-1,many
TGTGCCAGCAGCTCCGGGACAGGGTGGGGTCAGCCCCAGCATTTT,CASSSGTGWGQPQHF,TRBJ1-5,TRBD1,TRBV7-2,-
TGTGCCAGCAGTTTATGGGCTAGCGGGGGTGGCGAGCAGTACTTC,CASSLWASGGGEQYF,TRBJ2-7,TRBD2,TRBV28,-
TGCAGTGCTAGTAAGGTGGTTGGAGTGGAGCCCCAGCATTTT,CSASKVVGVEPQHF,TRBJ1-5,-,TRBV20-1,-
TGCAGCGGGACAGGGGGGAGCTCCTACGAGCAGTACTTC,CSGTGGSSYEQYF,TRBJ2-7,TRBD1,TRBV29-1,-
TGCAGCGTCCAAATTAACAGGAATGGAGAGGCTTTCTTT,CSVQINRNGEAFF,TRBJ1-1,-,TRBV29-1,-